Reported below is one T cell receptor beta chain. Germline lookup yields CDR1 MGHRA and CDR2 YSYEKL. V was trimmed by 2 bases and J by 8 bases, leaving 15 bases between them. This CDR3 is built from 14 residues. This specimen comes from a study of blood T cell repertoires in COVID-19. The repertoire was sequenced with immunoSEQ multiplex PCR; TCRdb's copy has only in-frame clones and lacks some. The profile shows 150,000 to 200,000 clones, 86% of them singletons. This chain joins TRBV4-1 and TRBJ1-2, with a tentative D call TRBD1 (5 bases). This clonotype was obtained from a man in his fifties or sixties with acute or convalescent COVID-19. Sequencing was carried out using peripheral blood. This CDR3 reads CASSQPEKRGGYTF. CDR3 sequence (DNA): TGCGCCAGCAGCCAACCCGAAAAAAGGGGCGGCTACACCTTC.